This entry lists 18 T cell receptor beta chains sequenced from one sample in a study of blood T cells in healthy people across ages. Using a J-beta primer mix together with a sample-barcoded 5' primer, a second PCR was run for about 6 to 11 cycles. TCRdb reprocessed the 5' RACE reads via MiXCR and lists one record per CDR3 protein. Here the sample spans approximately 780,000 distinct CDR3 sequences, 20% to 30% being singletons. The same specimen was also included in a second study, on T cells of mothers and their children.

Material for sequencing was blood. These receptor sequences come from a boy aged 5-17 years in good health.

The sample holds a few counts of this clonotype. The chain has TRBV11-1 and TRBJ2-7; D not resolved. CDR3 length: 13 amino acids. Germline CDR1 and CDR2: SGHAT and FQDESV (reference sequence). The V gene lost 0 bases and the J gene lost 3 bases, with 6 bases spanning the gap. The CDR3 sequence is CASSLARDYEQYF. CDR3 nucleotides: TGTGCCAGCAGCTTAGCGCGAGACTACGAGCAGTACTTC. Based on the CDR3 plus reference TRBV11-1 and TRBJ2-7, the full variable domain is EAEVAQSPRYKITEKSQAVAFWCDPISGHATLYWYRQILGQGPELLVQFQDESVVDDSQLPKDRFSAERLKGVDSTLKIQPAELGDSAMYLCASSLARDYEQYFGPGTRLTVT.

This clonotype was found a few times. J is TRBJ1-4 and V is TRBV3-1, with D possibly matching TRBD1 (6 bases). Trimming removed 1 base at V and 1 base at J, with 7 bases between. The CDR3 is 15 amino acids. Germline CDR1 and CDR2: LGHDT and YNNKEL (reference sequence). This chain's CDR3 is CASSQGRGTNEKLFF. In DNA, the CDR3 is TGTGCCAGCAGCCAAGGCAGGGGAACTAATGAAAAACTGTTTTTT.

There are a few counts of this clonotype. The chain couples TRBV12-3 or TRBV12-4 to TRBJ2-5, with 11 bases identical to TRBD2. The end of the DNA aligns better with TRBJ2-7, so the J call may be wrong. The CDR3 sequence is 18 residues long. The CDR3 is CASSLDLTLAGGAYEQYF. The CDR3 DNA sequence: TGTGCCAGCAGTTTAGATCTAACCCTAGCGGGGGGTGCCTACGAGCAGTACTTC.

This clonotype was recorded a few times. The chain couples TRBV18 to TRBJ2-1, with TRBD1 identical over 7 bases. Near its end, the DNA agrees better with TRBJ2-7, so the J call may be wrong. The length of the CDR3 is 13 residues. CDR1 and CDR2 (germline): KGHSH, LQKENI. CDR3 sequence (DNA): TGTGCCAGCGCCCAGGGGGAAAGCCACGAGCAGTACTTC. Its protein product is CASAQGESHEQYF.

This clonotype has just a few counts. In nucleotides, the CDR3 is TGTGCCAGCAGTTCCCGTGAGGCTGGGGCCAACGTCCTGACTTTC. Translated, it gives CASSSREAGANVLTF. V is TRBV12-3 or TRBV12-4 and J is TRBJ2-6; no firm D call. V was cut by 4 bases and J by 2 bases, with 9 bases left in between. CDR3 length: 15 residues.

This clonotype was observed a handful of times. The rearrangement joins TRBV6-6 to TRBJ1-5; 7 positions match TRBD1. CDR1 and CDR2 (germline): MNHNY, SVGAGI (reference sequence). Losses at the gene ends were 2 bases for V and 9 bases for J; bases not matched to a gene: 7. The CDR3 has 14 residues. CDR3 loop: CASSYAGGPRPQHF. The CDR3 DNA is TGTGCCAGCAGTTACGCAGGGGGTCCCCGGCCCCAGCATTTT.

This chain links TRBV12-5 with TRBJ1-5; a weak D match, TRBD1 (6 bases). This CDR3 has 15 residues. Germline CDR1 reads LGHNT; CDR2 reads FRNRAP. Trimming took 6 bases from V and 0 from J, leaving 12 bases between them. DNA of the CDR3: TGTGCTAGTGGAACCGGACAGACTAGCAATCAGCCCCAGCATTTT. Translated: CASGTGQTSNQPQHF.

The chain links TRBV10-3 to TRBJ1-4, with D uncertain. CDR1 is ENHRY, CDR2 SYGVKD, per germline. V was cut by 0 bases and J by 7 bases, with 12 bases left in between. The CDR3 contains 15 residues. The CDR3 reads CAISESRGRGEKLFF. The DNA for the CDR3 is TGTGCCATCAGTGAGTCGAGAGGGAGAGGTGAAAAACTGTTTTTT.

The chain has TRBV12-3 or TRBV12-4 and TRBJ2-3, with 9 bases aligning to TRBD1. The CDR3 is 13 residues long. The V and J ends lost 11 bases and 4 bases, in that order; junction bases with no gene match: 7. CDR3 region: CAGRDRVSDTQYF. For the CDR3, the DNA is TGTGCCGGCCGGGACAGGGTTTCAGATACGCAGTATTTT.

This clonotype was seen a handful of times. This CDR3 is CASSLPGTAPNNEQFF. The CDR3 nucleotides read TGTGCCAGCAGTTTACCGGGGACTGCCCCGAACAATGAGCAGTTCTTC. The rearrangement links TRBV27 to TRBJ2-1; the D gene is possibly TRBD2 (6 bases). Trimming left V 2 bases short and J 5 bases short, with 16 bases between. CDR1 MNHEY and CDR2 SMNVEV come from the germline V gene (reference sequence). The CDR3 covers 16 residues.

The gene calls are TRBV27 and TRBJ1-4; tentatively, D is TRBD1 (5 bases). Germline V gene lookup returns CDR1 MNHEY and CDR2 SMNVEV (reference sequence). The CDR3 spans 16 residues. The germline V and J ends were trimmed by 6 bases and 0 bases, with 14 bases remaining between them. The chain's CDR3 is CASSRAGYATNEKLFF. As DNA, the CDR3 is TGTGCCAGCAGCAGGGCAGGTTATGCAACTAATGAAAAACTGTTTTTT. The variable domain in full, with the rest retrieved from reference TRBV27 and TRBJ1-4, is EAQVTQNPRYLITVTGKKLTVTCSQNMNHEYMSWYRQDPGLGLRQIYYSMNVEVTDKGDVPEGYKVSRKEKRNFPLILESPSPNQTSLYFCASSRAGYATNEKLFFGSGTQLSVL.

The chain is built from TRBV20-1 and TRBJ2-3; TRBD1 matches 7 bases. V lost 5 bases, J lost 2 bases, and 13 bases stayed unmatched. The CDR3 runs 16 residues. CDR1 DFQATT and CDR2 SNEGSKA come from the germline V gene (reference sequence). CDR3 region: CSAPYRRGGITDTQYF. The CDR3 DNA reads TGCAGTGCTCCCTATCGGCGAGGGGGCATCACAGATACGCAGTATTTT.

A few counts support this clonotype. The CDR3 DNA reads as TGTGCCAGCAGTTTTGAGGCACCCTACCAAGAGACCCAGTACTTC. This gives the protein CASSFEAPYQETQYF. The chain joins TRBV12-3 or TRBV12-4 to TRBJ2-5, with no clear D. The V end lost 3 bases, the J end lost 0 bases, and 11 bases lay between the germline ends. This CDR3 region has 15 residues.

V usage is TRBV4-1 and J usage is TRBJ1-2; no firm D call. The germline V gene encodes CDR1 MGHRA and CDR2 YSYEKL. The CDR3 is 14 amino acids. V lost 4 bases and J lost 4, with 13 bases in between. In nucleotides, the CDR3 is TGCGCCAGCAGCCCTCGTCCCGTGGCCTATGGCTACACCTTC. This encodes CASSPRPVAYGYTF.

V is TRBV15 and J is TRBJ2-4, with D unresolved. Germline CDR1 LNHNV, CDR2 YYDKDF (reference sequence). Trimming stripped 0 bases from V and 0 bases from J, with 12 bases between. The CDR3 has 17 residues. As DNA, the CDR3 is TGTGCCACCAGCAGAGATTGGCGCGGAGTAGCCAAAAACATTCAGTACTTC. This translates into CATSRDWRGVAKNIQYF.

CDR3 region: CASSAIEGGIVRVEAFF. In DNA form, the CDR3 reads TGTGCCAGCAGTGCCATAGAGGGGGGGATCGTGAGGGTTGAAGCTTTCTTT. This chain joins TRBV12-3 or TRBV12-4 and TRBJ1-1; possibly TRBD1 for D (6 bases). V shed 5 bases and J shed 7 bases, with 26 bases lying between them. The CDR3 loop spans 17 amino acids.

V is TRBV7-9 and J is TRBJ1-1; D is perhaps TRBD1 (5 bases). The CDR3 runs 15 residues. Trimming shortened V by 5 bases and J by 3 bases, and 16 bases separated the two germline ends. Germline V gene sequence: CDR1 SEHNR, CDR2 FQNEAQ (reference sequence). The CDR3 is CASSPRRGWDTEAFF. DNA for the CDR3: TGTGCCAGCAGCCCACGAAGGGGTTGGGACACTGAAGCTTTCTTT. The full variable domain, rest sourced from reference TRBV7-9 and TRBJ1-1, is DTGVSQNPRHKITKRGQNVTFRCDPISEHNRLYWYRQTLGQGPEFLTYFQNEAQLEKSRLLSDRFSAERPKGSFSTLEIQRTEQGDSAMYLCASSPRRGWDTEAFFGQGTRLTVV.

CDR3 sequence: CSADQVTTTQYF. CDR3 nucleotides: TGCAGTGCCGACCAGGTGACCACGACCCAGTACTTC. The V call is TRBV20-1, the J call TRBJ2-5, with D unclear. V lost 6 bases and J lost 7, with 15 bases in between. The CDR3 has 12 amino acids. Germline CDR1 reads DFQATT; CDR2 reads SNEGSKA (reference sequence).